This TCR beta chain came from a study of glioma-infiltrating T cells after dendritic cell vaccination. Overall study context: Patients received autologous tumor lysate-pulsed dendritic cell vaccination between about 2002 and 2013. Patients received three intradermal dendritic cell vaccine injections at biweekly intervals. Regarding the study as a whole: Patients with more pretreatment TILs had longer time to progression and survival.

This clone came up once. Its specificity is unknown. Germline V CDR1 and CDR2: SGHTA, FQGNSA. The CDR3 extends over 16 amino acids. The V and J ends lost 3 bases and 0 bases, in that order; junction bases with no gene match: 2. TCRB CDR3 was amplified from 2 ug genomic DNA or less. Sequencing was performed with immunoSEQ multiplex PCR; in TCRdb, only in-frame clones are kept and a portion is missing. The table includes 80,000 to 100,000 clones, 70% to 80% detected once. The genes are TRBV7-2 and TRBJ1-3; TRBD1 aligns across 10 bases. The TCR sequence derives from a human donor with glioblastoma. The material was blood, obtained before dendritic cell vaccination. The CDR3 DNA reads TGTGCCAGCAGCTTGGGACAGGGGTTCTCTGGAAACACCATATATTTT. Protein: CASSLGQGFSGNTIYF.